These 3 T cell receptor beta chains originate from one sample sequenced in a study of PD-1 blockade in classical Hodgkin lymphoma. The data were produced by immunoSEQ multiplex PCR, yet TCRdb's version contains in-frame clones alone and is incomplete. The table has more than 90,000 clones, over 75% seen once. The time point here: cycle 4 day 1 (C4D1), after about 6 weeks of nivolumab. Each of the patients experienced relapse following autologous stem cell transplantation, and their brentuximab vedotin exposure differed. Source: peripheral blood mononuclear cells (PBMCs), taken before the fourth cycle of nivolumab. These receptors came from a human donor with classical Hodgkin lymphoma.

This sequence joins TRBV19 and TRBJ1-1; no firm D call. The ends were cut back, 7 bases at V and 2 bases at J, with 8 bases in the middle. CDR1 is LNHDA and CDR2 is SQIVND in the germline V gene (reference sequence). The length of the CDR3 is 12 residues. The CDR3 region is CASKWGNTEAFF. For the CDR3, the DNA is TGTGCCAGTAAATGGGGAAACACTGAAGCTTTCTTT.

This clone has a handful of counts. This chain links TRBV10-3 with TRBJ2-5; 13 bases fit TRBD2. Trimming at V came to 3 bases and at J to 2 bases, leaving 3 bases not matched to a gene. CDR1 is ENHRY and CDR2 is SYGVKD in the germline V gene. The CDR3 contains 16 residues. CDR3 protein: CAISDTTSGGQETQYF. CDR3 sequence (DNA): TGTGCCATCAGTGATACGACTAGCGGGGGGCAAGAGACCCAGTACTTC.

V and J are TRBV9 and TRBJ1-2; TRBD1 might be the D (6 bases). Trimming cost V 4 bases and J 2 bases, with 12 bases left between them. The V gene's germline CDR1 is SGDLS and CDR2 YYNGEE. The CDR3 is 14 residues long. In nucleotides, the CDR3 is TGTGCCAGCAGCAAACACAGGGAAAACTATGGCTACACCTTC. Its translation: CASSKHRENYGYTF.